This T cell receptor (beta chain) was sequenced during a study of blood T cell repertoires in COVID-19. Study-level information: The United States, Italy and Spain supplied acute and convalescent COVID-19 samples. In each case, the material was cDNA or gDNA derived from T cells, B-cell-depleted T cells, or PBMCs.

CDR1 is LGHDT, CDR2 YNNKEL, per germline (reference sequence). This CDR3 is built from 15 residues. Deletions cut 1 base from V and 5 bases from J, with 12 bases between. As handled by the study authors: Quantification of nucleated cells was approximated via reference gene primer amplification. Some clones are missing from TCRdb's copy, which holds only in-frame ones; the method was immunoSEQ multiplex PCR. V, J and clone size are those of that table, while D and trimming were read from the DNA. Counted here are around 69,000 clones, approximately 92% occurring once; the ten biggest clones make up around 5.2%.

This clonotype was obtained from a woman between 45 and 60 years old with active COVID-19. J is TRBJ2-1 and V is TRBV3-1 (or the pseudogene TRBV3-2); no definite D call. Sequencing was carried out using peripheral blood. The chain's CDR3 is CASSQVEVKNNEQFF. The CDR3 DNA follows: TGTGCCAGCAGCCAAGTCGAGGTGAAGAACAATGAGCAGTTCTTC.